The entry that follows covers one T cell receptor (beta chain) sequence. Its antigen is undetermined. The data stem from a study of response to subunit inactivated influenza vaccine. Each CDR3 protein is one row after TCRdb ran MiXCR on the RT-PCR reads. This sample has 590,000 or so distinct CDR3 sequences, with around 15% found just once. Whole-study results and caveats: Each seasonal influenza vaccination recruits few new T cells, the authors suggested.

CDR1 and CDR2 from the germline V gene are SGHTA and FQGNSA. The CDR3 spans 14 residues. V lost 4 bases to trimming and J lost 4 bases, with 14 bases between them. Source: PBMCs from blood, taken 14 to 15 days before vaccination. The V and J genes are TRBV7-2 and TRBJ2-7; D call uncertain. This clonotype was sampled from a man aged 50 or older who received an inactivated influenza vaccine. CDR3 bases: TGTGCCAGCAGCTCTACCAACCCTCCTTACGAGCAGTACTTC. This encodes CASSSTNPPYEQYF. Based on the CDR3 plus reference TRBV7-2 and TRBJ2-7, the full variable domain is GAGVSQSPSNKVTEKGKDVELRCDPISGHTALYWYRQSLGQGLEFLIYFQGNSAPDKSGLPSDRFSAERTGGSVSTLTIQRTQQEDSAVYLCASSSTNPPYEQYFGPGTRLTVT.